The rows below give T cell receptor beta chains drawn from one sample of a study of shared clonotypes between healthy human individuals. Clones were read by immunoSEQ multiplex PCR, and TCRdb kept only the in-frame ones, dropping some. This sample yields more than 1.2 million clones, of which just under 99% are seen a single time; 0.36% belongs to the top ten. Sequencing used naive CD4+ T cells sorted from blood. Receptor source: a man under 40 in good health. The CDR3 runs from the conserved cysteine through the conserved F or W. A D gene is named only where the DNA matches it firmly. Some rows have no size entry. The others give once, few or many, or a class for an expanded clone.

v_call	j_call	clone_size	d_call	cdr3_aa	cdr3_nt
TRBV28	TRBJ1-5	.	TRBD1	CASSLGQAYQPQHF	TGTGCCAGCAGTTTAGGACAGGCTTATCAGCCCCAGCATTTT
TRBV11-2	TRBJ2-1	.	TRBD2	CASSLAFRGLAGNEQFF	TGTGCCAGCAGCTTAGCTTTTCGGGGACTAGCGGGAAATGAGCAGTTCTTC
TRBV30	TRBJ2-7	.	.	CAWGTGNF	.
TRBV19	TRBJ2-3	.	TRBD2	CASSSGRDTQYF	TGTGCCAGTAGTAGCGGGAGAGATACGCAGTATTTT
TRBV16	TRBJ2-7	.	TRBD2	CASSQDGEGSYEQYF	TGTGCCAGCAGCCAAGATGGGGAGGGCTCCTACGAGCAGTACTTC
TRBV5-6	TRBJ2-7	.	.	CASSAFGGFSYEQYF	TGTGCCAGCAGCGCCTTTGGTGGCTTCTCCTACGAGCAGTACTTC
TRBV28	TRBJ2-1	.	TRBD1	CAISRRDRGYNEQFF	TGTGCCATCAGTCGTCGGGACAGGGGATACAATGAGCAGTTCTTC
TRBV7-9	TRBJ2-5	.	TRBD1	CASNRGLEETQYF	TGTGCCAGCAACAGGGGGCTGGAAGAGACCCAGTACTTC
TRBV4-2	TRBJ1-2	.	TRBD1	CASSQQGEPSNYGYTF	TGTGCCAGCAGCCAGCAGGGGGAACCCTCTAACTATGGCTACACCTTC
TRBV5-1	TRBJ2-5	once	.	CASSLDRWNGETQYF	TGCGCCAGCAGCTTAGACAGGTGGAATGGAGAGACCCAGTACTTC
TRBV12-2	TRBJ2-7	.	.	CASRTVREGSEQYF	TGTGCAAGTCGCACGGTTCGGGAGGGTAGTGAGCAGTACTTC
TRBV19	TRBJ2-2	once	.	CASSTYGTRAGELFF	TGTGCCAGTAGTACATACGGGACTCGGGCCGGGGAGCTGTTTTTT
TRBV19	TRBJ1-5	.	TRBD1	CASSHRGNQPQHF	TGTGCCAGTAGTCACAGGGGAAATCAGCCCCAGCATTTT
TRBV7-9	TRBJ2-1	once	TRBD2	CASSEGTSGKYNEQFF	TGTGCCAGCAGCGAAGGGACTAGCGGGAAATACAATGAGCAGTTCTTC
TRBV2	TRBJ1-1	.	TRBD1	CASPGTGNTEAFF	TGTGCCAGTCCCGGGACAGGGAACACTGAAGCTTTCTTT
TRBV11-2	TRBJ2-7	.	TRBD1	CASSLVGTGGYISYEQYF	TGTGCCAGCAGCTTAGTGGGGACAGGGGGTTATATCTCCTACGAGCAGTACTTC
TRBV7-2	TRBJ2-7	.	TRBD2	CASSLEVLGLAGYEQYF	TGTGCCAGCAGCTTAGAGGTTCTGGGACTAGCGGGATACGAGCAGTACTTC
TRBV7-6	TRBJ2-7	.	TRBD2	CASSPGGGAYEQYF	TGTGCCAGCAGCCCGGGCGGGGGAGCCTACGAGCAGTACTTC
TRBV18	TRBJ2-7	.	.	CASSPNFSYEQYF	TGTGCCAGCTCCCCCAATTTCTCCTACGAGCAGTACTTC
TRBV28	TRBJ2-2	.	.	CASSPGWQINTGELFF	TGTGCCAGCAGTCCCGGATGGCAGATCAACACCGGGGAGCTGTTTTTT
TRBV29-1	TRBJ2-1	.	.	CSVGRTHYNEQFF	TGCAGCGTTGGTAGAACTCACTACAATGAGCAGTTCTTC
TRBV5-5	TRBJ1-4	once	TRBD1	CASSWGPGQGNEKLFF	TGTGCCAGCAGCTGGGGGCCGGGACAGGGGAATGAAAAACTGTTTTTT
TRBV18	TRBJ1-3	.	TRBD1	CASSPQRTGGGGNTIYF	TGTGCCAGCTCACCGCAGCGCACAGGGGGCGGTGGAAACACCATATATTTT
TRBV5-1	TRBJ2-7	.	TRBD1	CASSLATGASYEQYF	TGCGCCAGCAGCCTAGCCACAGGGGCGAGTTACGAGCAGTACTTC
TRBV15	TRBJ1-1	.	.	CATSREGTKTEAFF	TGTGCCACCAGCAGAGAGGGGACAAAAACTGAAGCTTTCTTT
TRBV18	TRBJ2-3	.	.	CASSPPAQDTQYF	TGTGCCAGCTCACCACCCGCACAAGATACGCAGTATTTT
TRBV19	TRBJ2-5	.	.	CASSTGDETQYF	TGTGCCAGTAGTACTGGGGATGAGACCCAGTACTTC
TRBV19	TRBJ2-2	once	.	CASSIQTGGLNTGELFF	TGTGCCAGTAGTATTCAAACGGGGGGCCTAAACACCGGGGAGCTGTTTTTT
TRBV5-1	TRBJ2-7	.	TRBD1	CASSTDRGRDEQYF	TGCGCCAGCAGCACGGACAGGGGGAGGGACGAGCAGTACTTC
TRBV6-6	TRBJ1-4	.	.	CASSYGEKLFF	TGTGCCAGCAGTTACGGTGAAAAACTGTTTTTT
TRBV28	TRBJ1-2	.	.	CASSLPLDRSGRGYTF	TGTGCCAGCAGTTTACCCCTAGACAGGAGTGGTCGGGGCTACACCTTC
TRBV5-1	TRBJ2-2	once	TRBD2	CASSFKTGTSGHTGELFF	TGCGCCAGCAGCTTTAAGACCGGGACTAGCGGACACACCGGGGAGCTGTTTTTT
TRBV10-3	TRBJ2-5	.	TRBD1	CAISTSRGRQGEETQYF	TGTGCCATCAGTACTTCCCGGGGGCGACAGGGGGAAGAGACCCAGTACTTC
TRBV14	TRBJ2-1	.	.	CASSQEISIASEQFF	TGTGCCAGCAGCCAAGAGATTTCGATCGCGAGTGAGCAGTTCTTC
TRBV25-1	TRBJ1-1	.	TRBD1	CASSDPNRGGSEAFF	TGTGCCAGCAGTGACCCCAACAGGGGAGGTTCTGAAGCTTTCTTT
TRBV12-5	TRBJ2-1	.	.	CASGLDRFRSYNEQFF	TGTGCTAGTGGTCTTGACAGGTTCCGATCCTACAATGAGCAGTTCTTC
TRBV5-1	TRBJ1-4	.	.	CASSWARESINEKLFF	TGCGCCAGCAGCTGGGCCCGTGAGAGTATTAATGAAAAACTGTTTTTT
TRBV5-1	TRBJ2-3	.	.	CASSLAWGALTDTQYF	TGCGCCAGCAGCTTGGCCTGGGGGGCACTCACAGATACGCAGTATTTT
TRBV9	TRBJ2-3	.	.	CASSTAPGDTQYF	TGTGCCAGCAGCACCGCCCCGGGAGATACGCAGTATTTT
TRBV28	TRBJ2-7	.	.	CASSPVGRNYEQYF	TGTGCCAGCAGCCCCGTCGGCAGAAACTACGAGCAGTACTTC
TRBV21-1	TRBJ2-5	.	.	CASSARVSRGRETQYF	TGTGCCAGCAGCGCTCGAGTAAGCAGGGGGCGTGAGACCCAGTACTTC
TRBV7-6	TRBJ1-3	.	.	CASSLQGSGNTIYF	TGTGCCAGCAGCTTACAGGGCTCTGGAAACACCATATATTTT
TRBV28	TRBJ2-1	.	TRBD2	CASSSPQRAGGRNNEQFF	TGTGCCAGCAGTTCCCCCCAGAGGGCGGGAGGCCGGAACAATGAGCAGTTCTTC
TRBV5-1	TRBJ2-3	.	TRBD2	CASSLSPGLADTQYF	TGCGCCAGCAGCTTGTCCCCGGGACTAGCAGATACGCAGTATTTT
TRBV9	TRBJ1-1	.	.	CASSSPDSSVAFF	TGTGCCAGCAGTTCCCCGGACAGCTCAGTGGCTTTCTTT
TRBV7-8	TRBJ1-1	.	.	CASSLAMNTEAFF	TGTGCCAGCAGCTTAGCAATGAACACTGAAGCTTTCTTT
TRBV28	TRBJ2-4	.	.	CASSFPGAIIQYF	TGTGCCAGCAGTTTCCCAGGGGCGATCATTCAGTACTTC
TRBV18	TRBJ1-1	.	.	CASSPLPSQAEAFF	TGTGCCAGCTCACCATTGCCCTCGCAGGCGGAAGCTTTCTTT
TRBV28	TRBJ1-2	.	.	CASRPGGYGYTF	TGTGCCAGCAGACCGGGGGGGTATGGCTACACCTTC
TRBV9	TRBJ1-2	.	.	CASSTEITGYYGYTF	TGTGCCAGCTCCACCGAAATTACAGGGTACTATGGCTACACCTTC
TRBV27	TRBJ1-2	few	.	CASSFGQSYGYTF	TGTGCCAGCAGTTTTGGGCAGAGCTATGGCTACACCTTC